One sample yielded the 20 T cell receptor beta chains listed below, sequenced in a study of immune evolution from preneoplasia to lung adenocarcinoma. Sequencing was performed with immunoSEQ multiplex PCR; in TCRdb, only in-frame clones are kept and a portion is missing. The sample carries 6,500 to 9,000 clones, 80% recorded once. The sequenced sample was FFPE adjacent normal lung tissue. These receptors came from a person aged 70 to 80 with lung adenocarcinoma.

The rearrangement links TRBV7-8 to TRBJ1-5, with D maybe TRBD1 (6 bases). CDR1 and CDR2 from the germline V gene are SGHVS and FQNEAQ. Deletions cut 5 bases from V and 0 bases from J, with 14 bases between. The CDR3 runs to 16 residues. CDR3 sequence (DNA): TGTGCCAGCAGCCAAGGGGCAGGGGATAGCAATCAGCCCCAGCATTTT. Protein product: CASSQGAGDSNQPQHF.

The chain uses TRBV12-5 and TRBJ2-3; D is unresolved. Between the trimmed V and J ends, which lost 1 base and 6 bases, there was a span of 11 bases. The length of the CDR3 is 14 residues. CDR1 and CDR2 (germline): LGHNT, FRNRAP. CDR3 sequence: CASGLGQLGDTQYF. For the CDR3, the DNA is TGTGCTAGTGGTTTGGGCCAACTGGGGGATACGCAGTATTTT. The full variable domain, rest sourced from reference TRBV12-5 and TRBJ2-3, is DARVTQTPRHKVTEMGQEVTMRCQPILGHNTVFWYRQTMMQGLELLAYFRNRAPLDDSGMPKDRFSAEMPDATLATLKIQPSEPRDSAVYFCASGLGQLGDTQYFGPGTRLTVL.

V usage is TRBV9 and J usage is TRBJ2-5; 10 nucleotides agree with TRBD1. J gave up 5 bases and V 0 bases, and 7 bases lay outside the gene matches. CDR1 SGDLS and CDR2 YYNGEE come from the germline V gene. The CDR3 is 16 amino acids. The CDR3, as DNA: TGTGCCAGCAGCGTAGGTTCGACAGGGGGCTGGGAGACCCAGTACTTC. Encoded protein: CASSVGSTGGWETQYF.

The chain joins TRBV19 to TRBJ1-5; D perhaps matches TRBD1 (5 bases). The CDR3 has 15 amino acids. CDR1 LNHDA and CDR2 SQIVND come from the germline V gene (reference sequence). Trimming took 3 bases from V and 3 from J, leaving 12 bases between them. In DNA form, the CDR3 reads TGTGCCAGTAGTATTGCCGGGGGTAACAATCAGCCCCAGCATTTT. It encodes CASSIAGGNNQPQHF. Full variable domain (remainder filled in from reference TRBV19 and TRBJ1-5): DGGITQSPKYLFRKEGQNVTLSCEQNLNHDAMYWYRQDPGQGLRLIYYSQIVNDFQKGDIAEGYSVSREKKESFPLTVTSAQKNPTAFYLCASSIAGGNNQPQHFGDGTRLSIL.

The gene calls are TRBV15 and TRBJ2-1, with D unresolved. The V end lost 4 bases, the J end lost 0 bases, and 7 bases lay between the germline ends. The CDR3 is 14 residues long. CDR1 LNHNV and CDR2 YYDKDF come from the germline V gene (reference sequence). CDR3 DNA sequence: TGTGCCACCAGCACGACTTTCTCCTACAATGAGCAGTTCTTC. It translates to CATSTTFSYNEQFF.

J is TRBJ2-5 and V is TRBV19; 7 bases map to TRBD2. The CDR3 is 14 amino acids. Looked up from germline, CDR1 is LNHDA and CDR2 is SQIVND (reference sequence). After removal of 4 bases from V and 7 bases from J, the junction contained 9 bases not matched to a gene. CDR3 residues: CASSRTSRVGTQYF. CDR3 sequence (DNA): TGTGCCAGTAGTAGGACTAGTAGGGTTGGGACCCAGTACTTC.

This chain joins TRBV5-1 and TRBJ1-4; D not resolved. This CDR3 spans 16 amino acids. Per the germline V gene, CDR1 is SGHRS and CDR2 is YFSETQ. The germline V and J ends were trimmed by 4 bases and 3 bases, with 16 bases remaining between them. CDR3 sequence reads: CASSNGDTRSNEKLFF. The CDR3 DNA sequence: TGCGCCAGCAGCAACGGGGATACAAGGTCTAATGAAAAACTGTTTTTT.

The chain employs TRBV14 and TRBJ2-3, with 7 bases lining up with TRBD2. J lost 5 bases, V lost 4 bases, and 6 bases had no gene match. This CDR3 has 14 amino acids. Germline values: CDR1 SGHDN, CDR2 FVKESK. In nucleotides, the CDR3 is TGTGCCAGCAGCCTGCGGGAGTGGGGAGATACGCAGTATTTT. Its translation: CASSLREWGDTQYF.

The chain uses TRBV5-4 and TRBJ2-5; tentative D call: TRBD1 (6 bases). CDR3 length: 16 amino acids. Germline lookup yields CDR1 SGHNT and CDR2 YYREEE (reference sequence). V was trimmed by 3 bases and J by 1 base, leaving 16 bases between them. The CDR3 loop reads CASSSSNQGSQETQYF. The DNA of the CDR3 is TGTGCCAGCAGCTCAAGTAATCAGGGGTCCCAAGAGACCCAGTACTTC.

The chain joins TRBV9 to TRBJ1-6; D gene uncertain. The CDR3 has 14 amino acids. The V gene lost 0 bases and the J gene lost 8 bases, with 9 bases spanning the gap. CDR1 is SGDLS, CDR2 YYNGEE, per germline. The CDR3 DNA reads TGTGCCAGCAGCGTAGAGTCATGGGATTCACCCCTCCACTTT. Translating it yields CASSVESWDSPLHF. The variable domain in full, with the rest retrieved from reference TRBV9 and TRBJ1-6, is DSGVTQTPKHLITATGQRVTLRCSPRSGDLSVYWYQQSLDQGLQFLIQYYNGEERAKGNILERFSAQQFPDLHSELNLSSLELGDSALYFCASSVESWDSPLHFGNGTRLTVT.

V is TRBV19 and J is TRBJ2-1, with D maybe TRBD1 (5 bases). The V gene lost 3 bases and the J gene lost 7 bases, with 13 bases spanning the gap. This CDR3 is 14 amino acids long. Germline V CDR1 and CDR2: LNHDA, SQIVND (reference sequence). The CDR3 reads CASSIKAGPNEQFF. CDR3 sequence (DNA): TGTGCCAGTAGTATTAAGGCAGGGCCGAATGAGCAGTTCTTC.

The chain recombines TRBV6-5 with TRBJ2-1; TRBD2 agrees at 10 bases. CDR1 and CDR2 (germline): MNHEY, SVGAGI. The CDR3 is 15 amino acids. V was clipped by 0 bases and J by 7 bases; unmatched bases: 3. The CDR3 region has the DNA TGTGCCAGCAGTTACTCGAGCGGGGGGGGAAATGAGCAGTTCTTC. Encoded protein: CASSYSSGGGNEQFF.

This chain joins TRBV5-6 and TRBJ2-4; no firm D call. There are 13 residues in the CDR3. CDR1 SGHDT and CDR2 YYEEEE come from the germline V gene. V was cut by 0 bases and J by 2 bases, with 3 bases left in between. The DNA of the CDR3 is TGTGCCAGCAGCTTGGTGTCCAAAAACATTCAGTACTTC. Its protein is CASSLVSKNIQYF.

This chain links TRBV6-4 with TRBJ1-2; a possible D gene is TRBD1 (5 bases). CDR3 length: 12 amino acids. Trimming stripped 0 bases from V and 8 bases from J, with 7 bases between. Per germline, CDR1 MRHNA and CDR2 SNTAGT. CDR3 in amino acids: CASSDSGVGYTF. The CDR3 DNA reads TGTGCCAGCAGTGACTCAGGGGTCGGCTACACCTTC.

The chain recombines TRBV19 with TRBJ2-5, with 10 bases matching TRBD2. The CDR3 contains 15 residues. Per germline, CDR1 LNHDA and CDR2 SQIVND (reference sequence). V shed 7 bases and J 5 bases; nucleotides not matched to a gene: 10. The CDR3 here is CASTRTSGSTETQYF. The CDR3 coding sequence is TGTGCCAGTACCCGGACTAGCGGAAGTACGGAGACCCAGTACTTC.

CDR3 DNA: TGTGCCAGCAGCTTGGATGCACAGACCTCCTACGAGCAGTACTTC. This gives the protein CASSLDAQTSYEQYF. The gene calls are TRBV7-9 and TRBJ2-7; the D is unclear. Germline CDR1 and CDR2: SEHNR and FQNEAQ (reference sequence). The CDR3 covers 15 residues. Between the trimmed V and J ends, which lost 3 bases and 0 bases, there was a span of 12 bases.

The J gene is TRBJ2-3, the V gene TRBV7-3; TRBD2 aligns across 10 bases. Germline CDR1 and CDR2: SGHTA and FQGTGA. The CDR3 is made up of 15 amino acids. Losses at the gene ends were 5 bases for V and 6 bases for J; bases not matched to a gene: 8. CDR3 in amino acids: CASSTELAGPDTQYF. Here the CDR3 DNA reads TGTGCCAGCAGCACCGAACTAGCGGGACCTGATACGCAGTATTTT.

The CDR3 sequence is CASRRQSTDTQYF. The CDR3 DNA sequence: TGTGCCAGCAGGAGACAGAGCACAGATACGCAGTATTTT. J is TRBJ2-3 and V is TRBV6-5; a weak D match, TRBD1 (5 bases). This CDR3 spans 13 amino acids. Trimming cost V 6 bases and J 0 bases, with 7 bases left between them. The germline V gene encodes CDR1 MNHEY and CDR2 SVGAGI.

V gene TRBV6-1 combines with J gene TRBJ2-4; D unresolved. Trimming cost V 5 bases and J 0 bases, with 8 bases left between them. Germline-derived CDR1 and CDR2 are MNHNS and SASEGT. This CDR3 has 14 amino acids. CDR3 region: CASSNSLAKNIQYF. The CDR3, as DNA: TGTGCCAGCAGTAACAGTCTAGCCAAAAACATTCAGTACTTC.

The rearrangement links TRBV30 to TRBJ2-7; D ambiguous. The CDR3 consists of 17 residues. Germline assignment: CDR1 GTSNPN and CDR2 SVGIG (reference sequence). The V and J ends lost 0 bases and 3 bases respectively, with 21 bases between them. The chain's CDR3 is CAWSVSSGLSRLYEQYF. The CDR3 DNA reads TGTGCCTGGAGTGTATCAAGTGGGCTCTCGAGGCTCTACGAGCAGTACTTC.